This entry concerns a single TCR beta chain. This sample stems from a study of cytomegalovirus exposure and HLA in healthy donors. Trimming cost V 2 bases and J 10 bases, with 11 bases left between them. This CDR3 has 13 residues. Looked up from germline, CDR1 is SGHTA and CDR2 is FQGNSA. Researchers ran the PCR with 60 Vbeta and 13 Jbeta primers. Measured with immunoSEQ multiplex PCR; TCRdb has only the in-frame clones, and not every one. The sample holds some 96,000 clones. The TCR sequence derives from a woman aged 30 to 39 in good health and CMV-seronegative. The chain links TRBV7-2 to TRBJ1-4, with D possibly TRBD1 on 5 matching bases. The sample was PBMCs. DNA for the CDR3: TGTGCCAGCAGCTTACGGGGGACGGGAAAACTGTTTTTT. As protein: CASSLRGTGKLFF. The variable domain in full, completed from reference TRBV7-2 and TRBJ1-4, reads GAGVSQSPSNKVTEKGKDVELRCDPISGHTALYWYRQSLGQGLEFLIYFQGNSAPDKSGLPSDRFSAERTGGSVSTLTIQRTQQEDSAVYLCASSLRGTGKLFFGSGTQLSVL.